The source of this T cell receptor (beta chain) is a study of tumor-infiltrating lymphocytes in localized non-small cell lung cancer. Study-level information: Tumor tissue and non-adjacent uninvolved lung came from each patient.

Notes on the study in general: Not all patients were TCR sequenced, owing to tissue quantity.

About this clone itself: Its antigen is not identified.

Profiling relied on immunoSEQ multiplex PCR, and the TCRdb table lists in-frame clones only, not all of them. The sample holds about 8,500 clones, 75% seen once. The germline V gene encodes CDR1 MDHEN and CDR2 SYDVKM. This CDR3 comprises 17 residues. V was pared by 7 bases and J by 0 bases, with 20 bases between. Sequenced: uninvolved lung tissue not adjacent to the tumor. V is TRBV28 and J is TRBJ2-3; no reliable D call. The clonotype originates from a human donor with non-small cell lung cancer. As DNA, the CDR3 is TGTGCCAGCACCACCCCGCCGGAAGGAACTAGCACAGATACGCAGTATTTT. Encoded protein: CASTTPPEGTSTDTQYF.